This T cell receptor (beta chain) originates from a study of cytomegalovirus exposure and HLA in healthy donors. The PCR employed 60 Vbeta primers together with 13 Jbeta primers. TCRdb's table, derived via immunoSEQ multiplex PCR, lists solely in-frame clones and lacks some. The table lists 100,000 to 150,000 clones, over 60% of them singletons. This CDR3 spans 13 amino acids. V was shortened by 1 base and J by 10 bases, with 13 bases between the two germline ends. Germline V gives CDR1 SGHDN, CDR2 FVKESK. This clone was seen a single time. The sample taken for sequencing was PBMCs. The TCR sequence derives from a man between 60 and 75 years old in good health and CMV-seropositive. The rearrangement links TRBV14 to TRBJ1-1, with unresolved D. DNA of the CDR3: TGTGCCAGCAGCCAAGCCGGAGGCCTGATAGCTTTCTTT. Translated: CASSQAGGLIAFF.